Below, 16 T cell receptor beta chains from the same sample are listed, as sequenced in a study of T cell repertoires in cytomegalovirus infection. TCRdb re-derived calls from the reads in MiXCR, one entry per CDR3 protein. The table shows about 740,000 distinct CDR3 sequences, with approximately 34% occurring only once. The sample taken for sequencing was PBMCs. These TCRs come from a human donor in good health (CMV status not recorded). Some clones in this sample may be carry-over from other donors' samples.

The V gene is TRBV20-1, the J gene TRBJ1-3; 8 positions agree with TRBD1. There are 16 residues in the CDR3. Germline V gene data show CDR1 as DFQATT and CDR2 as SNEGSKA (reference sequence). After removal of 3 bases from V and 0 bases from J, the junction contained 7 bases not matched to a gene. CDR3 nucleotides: TGCAGTGCTAGTAAGGGACAGGTGCCCTCTGGAAACACCATATATTTT. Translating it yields CSASKGQVPSGNTIYF.

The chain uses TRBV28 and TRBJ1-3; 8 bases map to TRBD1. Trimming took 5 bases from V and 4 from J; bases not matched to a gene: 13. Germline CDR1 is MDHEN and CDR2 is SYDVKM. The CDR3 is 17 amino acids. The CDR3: CASSPFRGQGMGNTIYF. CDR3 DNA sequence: TGTGCCAGCAGTCCCTTCCGTGGACAGGGAATGGGAAACACCATATATTTT.

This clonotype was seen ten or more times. The CDR3 loop is CASSRNGGTQYF. As DNA, the CDR3 is TGTGCCAGCAGCCGTAATGGGGGTACGCAGTATTTT. The V and J genes are TRBV7-2 and TRBJ2-3; D tentatively fits TRBD1 or TRBD2 (5 bases each). The CDR3 length is 12 residues. The V end was cut by 5 bases, the J end by 8 bases, with 11 bases between. Germline CDR1 reads SGHTA; CDR2 reads FQGNSA.

The CDR3 nucleotides read TGCAGCGTGACAGGGGGCTCCTACAATGAGCAGTTCTTC. Residues: CSVTGGSYNEQFF. The V and J genes are TRBV29-1 and TRBJ2-1, with TRBD1 matching over 9 bases. The V and J ends lost 6 bases and 0 bases, in that order; junction bases with no gene match: 0. This CDR3 region has 13 residues. Germline CDR1 reads SQVTM; CDR2 reads ANQGSEA.

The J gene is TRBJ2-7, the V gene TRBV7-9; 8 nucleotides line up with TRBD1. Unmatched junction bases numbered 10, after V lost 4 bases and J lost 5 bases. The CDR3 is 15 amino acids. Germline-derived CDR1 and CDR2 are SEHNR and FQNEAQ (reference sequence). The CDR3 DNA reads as TGTGCCAGCAGCTCCCTCCGGACAGGGCGGAACGAGCAGTACTTC. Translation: CASSSLRTGRNEQYF.

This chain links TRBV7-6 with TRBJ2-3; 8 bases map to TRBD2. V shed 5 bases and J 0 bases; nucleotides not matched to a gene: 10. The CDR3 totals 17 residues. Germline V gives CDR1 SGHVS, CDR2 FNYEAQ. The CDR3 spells CASSRVGRGASTDTQYF. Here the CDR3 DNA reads TGTGCCAGCAGCCGAGTGGGGCGGGGGGCCAGCACAGATACGCAGTATTTT.

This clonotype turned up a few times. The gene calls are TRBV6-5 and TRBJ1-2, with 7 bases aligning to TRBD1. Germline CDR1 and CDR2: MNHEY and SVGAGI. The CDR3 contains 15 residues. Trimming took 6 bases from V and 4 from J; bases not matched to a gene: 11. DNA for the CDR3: TGTGCCAGCAGACCTTCGACAGGGAGTGGCTATGGCTACACCTTC. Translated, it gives CASRPSTGSGYGYTF.

CDR3 region: CASSSRTPSSGELFF. As DNA, the CDR3 is TGTGCCAGCAGCTCTAGGACCCCCTCAAGCGGGGAGCTGTTTTTT. This chain connects TRBV7-9 to TRBJ2-2; no clear D gene. Germline CDR1 SEHNR, CDR2 FQNEAQ (reference sequence). With 4 bases removed from V and 7 bases from J, the gap between germline ends came to 16 bases. The CDR3 contains 15 residues.

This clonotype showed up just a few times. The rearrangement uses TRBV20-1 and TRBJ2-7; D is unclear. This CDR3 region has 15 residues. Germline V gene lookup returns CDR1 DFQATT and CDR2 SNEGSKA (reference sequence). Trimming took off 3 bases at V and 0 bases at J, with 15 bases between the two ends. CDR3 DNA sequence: TGCAGTGCTAGGGAACAGCCTAGAGCCTCCTACGAGCAGTACTTC. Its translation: CSAREQPRASYEQYF.

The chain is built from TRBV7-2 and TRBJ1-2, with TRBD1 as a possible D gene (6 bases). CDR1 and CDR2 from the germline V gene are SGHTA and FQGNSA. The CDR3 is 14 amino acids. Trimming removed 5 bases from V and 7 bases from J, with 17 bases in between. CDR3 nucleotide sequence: TGTGCCAGCAGCGGGGGGGGGGGCGCCGGTGGCTACACCTTC. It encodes CASSGGGGAGGYTF.

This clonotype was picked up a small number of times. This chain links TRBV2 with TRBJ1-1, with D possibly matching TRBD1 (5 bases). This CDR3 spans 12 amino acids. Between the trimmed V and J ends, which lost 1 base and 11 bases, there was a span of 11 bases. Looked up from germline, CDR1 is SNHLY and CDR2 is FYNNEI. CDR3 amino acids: CASSEVGGFAFF. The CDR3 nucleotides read TGTGCCAGCAGTGAAGTTGGGGGTTTTGCTTTCTTT.

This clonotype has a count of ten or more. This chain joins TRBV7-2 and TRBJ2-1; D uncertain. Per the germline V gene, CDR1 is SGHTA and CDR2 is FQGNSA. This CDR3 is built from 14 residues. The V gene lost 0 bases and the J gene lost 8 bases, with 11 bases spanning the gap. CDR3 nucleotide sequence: TGTGCCAGCAGCTTAGCGGGATTGGTAGATGAGCAGTTCTTC. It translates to CASSLAGLVDEQFF.

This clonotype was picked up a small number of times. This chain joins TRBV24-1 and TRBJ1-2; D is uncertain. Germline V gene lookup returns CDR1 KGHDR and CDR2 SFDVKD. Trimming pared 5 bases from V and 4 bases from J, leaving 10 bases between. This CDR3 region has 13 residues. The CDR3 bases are TGTGCCACCAGTGCCCCGGAAACCTATGGCTACACCTTC. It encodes CATSAPETYGYTF.

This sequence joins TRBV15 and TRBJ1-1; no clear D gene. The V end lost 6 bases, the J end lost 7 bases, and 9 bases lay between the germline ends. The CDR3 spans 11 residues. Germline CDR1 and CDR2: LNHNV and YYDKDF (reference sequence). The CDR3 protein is CATRANYEAFF. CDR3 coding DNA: TGTGCCACCAGAGCAAACTATGAAGCTTTCTTT.

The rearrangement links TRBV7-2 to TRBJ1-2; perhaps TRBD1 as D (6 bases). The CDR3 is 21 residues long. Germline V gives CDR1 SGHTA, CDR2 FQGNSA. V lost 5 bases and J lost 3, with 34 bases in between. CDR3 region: CASSHQNQVRGRGARDYGYTF. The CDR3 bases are TGTGCCAGCAGCCACCAAAACCAAGTACGCGGGAGGGGGGCGAGGGACTATGGCTACACCTTC.

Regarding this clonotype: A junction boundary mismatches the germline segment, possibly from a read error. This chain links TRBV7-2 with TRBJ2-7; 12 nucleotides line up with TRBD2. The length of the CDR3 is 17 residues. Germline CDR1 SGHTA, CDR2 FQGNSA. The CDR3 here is CASSFSSGRAPAYEQSF. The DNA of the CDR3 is TGTGCCAGCAGCTTTTCTAGCGGGAGGGCCCCTGCCTACGAGCAGTCCTTC.